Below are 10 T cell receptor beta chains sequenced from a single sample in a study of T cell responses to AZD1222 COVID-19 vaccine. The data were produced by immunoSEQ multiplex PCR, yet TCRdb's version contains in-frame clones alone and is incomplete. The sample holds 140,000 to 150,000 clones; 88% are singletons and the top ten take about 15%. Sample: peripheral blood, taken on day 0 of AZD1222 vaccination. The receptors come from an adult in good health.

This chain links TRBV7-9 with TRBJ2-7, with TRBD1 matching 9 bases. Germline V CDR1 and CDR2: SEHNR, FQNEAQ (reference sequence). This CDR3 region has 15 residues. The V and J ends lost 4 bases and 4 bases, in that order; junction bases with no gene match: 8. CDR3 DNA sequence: TGTGCCAGCAGCTACACAGGGGGCTCCCAGTACGAGCAGTACTTC. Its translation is CASSYTGGSQYEQYF.

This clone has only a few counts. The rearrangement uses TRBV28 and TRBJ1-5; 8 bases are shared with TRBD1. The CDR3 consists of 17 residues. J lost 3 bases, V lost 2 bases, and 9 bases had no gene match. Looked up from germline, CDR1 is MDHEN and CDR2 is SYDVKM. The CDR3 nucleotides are TGTGCCAGCAGTTTACTCTCAGGGGGCGTAGTCAATCAGCCCCAGCATTTT. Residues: CASSLLSGGVVNQPQHF.

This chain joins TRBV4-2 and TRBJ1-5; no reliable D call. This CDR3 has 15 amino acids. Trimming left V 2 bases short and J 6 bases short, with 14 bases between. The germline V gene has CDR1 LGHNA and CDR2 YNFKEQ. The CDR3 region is CASSQQSSGGQPQHF. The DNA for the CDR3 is TGTGCCAGCAGCCAACAATCCTCGGGAGGTCAGCCCCAGCATTTT.

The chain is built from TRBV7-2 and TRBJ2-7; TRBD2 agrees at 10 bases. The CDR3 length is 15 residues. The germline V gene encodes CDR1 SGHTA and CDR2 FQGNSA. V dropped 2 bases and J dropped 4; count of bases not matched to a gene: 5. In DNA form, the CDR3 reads TGTGCCAGCAGCTTACAGCGGGGGGGCCAGTACGAGCAGTACTTC. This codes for CASSLQRGGQYEQYF. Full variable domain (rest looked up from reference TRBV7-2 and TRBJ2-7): GAGVSQSPSNKVTEKGKDVELRCDPISGHTALYWYRQSLGQGLEFLIYFQGNSAPDKSGLPSDRFSAERTGGSVSTLTIQRTQQEDSAVYLCASSLQRGGQYEQYFGPGTRLTVT.

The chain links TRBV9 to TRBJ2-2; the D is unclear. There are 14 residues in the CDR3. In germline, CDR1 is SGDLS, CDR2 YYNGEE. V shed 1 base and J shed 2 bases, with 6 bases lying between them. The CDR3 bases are TGTGCCAGCAGCGTACCCAAAAACACCGGGGAGCTGTTTTTT. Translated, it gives CASSVPKNTGELFF.

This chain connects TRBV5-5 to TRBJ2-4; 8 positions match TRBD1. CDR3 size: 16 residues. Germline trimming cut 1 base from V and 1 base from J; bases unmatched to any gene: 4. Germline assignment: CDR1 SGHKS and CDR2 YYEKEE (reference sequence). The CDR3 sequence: CASSLPGGEAKNIQYF. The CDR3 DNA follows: TGTGCCAGCAGCTTGCCAGGGGGCGAGGCCAAAAACATTCAGTACTTC.

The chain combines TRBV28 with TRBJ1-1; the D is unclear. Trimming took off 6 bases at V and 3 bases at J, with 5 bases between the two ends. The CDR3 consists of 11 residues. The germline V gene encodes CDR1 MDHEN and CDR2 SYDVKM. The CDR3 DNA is TGTGCCAGCAGGAGGGACACTGAAGCTTTCTTT. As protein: CASRRDTEAFF.

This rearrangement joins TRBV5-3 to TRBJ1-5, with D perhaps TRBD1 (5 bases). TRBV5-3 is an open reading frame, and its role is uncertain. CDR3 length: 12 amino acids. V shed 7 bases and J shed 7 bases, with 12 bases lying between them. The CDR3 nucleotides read TGTGCCAGAGGGGACTGCCACCAGCCCCAGCATTTT. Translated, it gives CARGDCHQPQHF.

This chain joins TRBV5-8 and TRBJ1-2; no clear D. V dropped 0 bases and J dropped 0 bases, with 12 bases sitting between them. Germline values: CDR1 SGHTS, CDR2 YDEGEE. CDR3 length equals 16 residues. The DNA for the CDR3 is TGTGCCAGCAGCTTGGGCGACACCTATTCTAACTATGGCTACACCTTC. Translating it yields CASSLGDTYSNYGYTF. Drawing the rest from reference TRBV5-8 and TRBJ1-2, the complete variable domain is EAGVTQSPTHLIKTRGQQATLRCSPISGHTSVYWYQQALGLGLQFLLWYDEGEERNRGNFPPRFSGRQFPNYSSELNVNALELEDSALYLCASSLGDTYSNYGYTFGSGTRLTVV.

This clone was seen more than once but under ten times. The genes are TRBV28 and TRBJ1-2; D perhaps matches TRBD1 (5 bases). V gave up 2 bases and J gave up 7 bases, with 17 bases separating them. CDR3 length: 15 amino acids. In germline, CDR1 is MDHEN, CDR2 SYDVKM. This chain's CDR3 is CASSLRSRESRGYTF. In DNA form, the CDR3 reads TGTGCCAGCAGTTTACGGAGCAGGGAATCGCGTGGCTACACCTTC.